A single sample gave rise to the 18 T cell receptor beta chains below, sequenced in a study of blood T cell repertoires in COVID-19 (dated by TCRdb to the early 2020s). The library was obtained by the immunoSEQ multiplex PCR assay. Here the immuneACCESS table is served through TCRdb, limited to in-frame sequences with V and J called. Missing clones are a known gap in these copies; in checked studies unresolved V genes cover under half, and the rest lacks a known reason. The sample contains almost 80,000 clones, roughly 90% of them found a single time. 0.77% of the sample rests with the top ten. Sequencing was carried out using peripheral blood. The receptors come from a woman of 80 years or more with acute or convalescent COVID-19.

CDR3 nucleotides: TGTGCCAGCAGCTTAGCAGGGGCGAACACTGAAGCTTTCTTT. The encoded protein is CASSLAGANTEAFF. The V gene is TRBV7-9, the J gene TRBJ1-1; D may be TRBD1 (5 bases). Germline V gives CDR1 SEHNR, CDR2 FQNEAQ (reference sequence). The CDR3 contains 14 residues. V gave up 0 bases and J gave up 1 base, with 6 bases separating them.

The chain carries TRBV19 and TRBJ1-5; D gene ambiguous. The CDR3 extends over 13 amino acids. Germline CDR1 is LNHDA and CDR2 is SQIVND (reference sequence). The ends were cut back, 3 bases at V and 7 bases at J, with 10 bases in the middle. Here the CDR3 DNA reads TGTGCCAGTAGTATTGGCAGGAACCAGCCCCAGCATTTT. This encodes CASSIGRNQPQHF.

CDR3 sequence (DNA): TGTGCCAGCAGTGAGCTGGGACTAGCGGGAGATACGCAGTATTTT. Residues: CASSELGLAGDTQYF. This rearrangement joins TRBV25-1 to TRBJ2-3, with TRBD2 identical over 12 bases. The germline V gene encodes CDR1 MGHDK and CDR2 SYGVNS. Germline trimming cut 3 bases from V and 5 bases from J; bases unmatched to any gene: 3. The CDR3 extends over 15 amino acids.

This clone came up once. The chain joins TRBV28 to TRBJ2-7; D is possibly TRBD2 (6 bases). The V gene lost 7 bases and the J gene lost 7 bases, with 23 bases spanning the gap. The CDR3 length is 15 residues. The germline CDR1 and CDR2 sequences are MDHEN and SYDVKM. This CDR3 is CASTRTGGIYVEQYF. CDR3 in DNA: TGTGCCAGCACACGGACTGGAGGGATCTACGTAGAGCAGTACTTC.

The CDR3: CASNPTGGISYGYTF. CDR3 coding DNA: TGTGCCAGCAACCCTACGGGGGGGATAAGCTATGGCTACACCTTC. V and J are TRBV6-5 and TRBJ1-2; weak D call: TRBD1 (5 bases). Germline CDR1 is MNHEY and CDR2 is SVGAGI. The CDR3 has 15 residues. Trimming cost V 7 bases and J 4 bases, with 19 bases left between them.

The genes are TRBV4-1 and TRBJ1-3; no clear D. Germline assignment: CDR1 MGHRA and CDR2 YSYEKL. Trimming removed 0 bases at V and 0 bases at J, with 3 bases between. This CDR3 spans 14 amino acids. CDR3 sequence reads: CASSQDHSGNTIYF. The CDR3 bases are TGCGCCAGCAGCCAAGATCACTCTGGAAACACCATATATTTT.

The chain combines TRBV5-6 with TRBJ2-7; TRBD1 matches at 7 bases. Germline V lookup: CDR1 SGHDT, CDR2 YYEEEE. The V gene end was trimmed by 0 bases and the J gene end by 2 bases; junction bases not matched to a gene: 11. The CDR3 is made up of 17 amino acids. CDR3 nucleotides: TGTGCCAGCAGCTTGGGGCGCGACAGGGTCTTACCCTACGAGCAGTACTTC. It encodes CASSLGRDRVLPYEQYF. The complete variable domain, with remaining parts taken from reference TRBV5-6 and TRBJ2-7, reads DAGVTQSPTHLIKTRGQQVTLRCSPKSGHDTVSWYQQALGQGPQFIFQYYEEEERQRGNFPDRFSGHQFPNYSSELNVNALLLGDSALYLCASSLGRDRVLPYEQYFGPGTRLTVT.

This rearrangement joins TRBV18 to TRBJ1-3; D is ambiguous. The germline V gene encodes CDR1 KGHSH and CDR2 LQKENI. Trimming shortened V by 3 bases and J by 0 bases, and 9 bases separated the two germline ends. This CDR3 is 15 amino acids long. As DNA, the CDR3 is TGTGCCAGCTCACCCGCAGGAGGCTCTGGAAACACCATATATTTT. It is translated as CASSPAGGSGNTIYF.

The chain recombines TRBV4-1 with TRBJ2-7; D unresolved. The germline CDR1 and CDR2 sequences are MGHRA and YSYEKL. V was cut by 2 bases and J by 5 bases, with 31 bases left in between. The CDR3 sequence is 20 residues long. This CDR3 is CASSQPAVSRQDYISHEQYF. Here the CDR3 DNA reads TGCGCCAGCAGCCAACCGGCTGTCTCCAGGCAGGATTACATTTCTCACGAGCAGTACTTC.

The chain links TRBV3-1 (or the pseudogene TRBV3-2) to TRBJ1-2; 10 bases align to TRBD1. The length of the CDR3 is 15 residues. V lost 6 bases, J lost 8 bases, and 12 bases stayed unmatched. Germline-derived CDR1 and CDR2 are LGHDT and YNNKEL (reference sequence). CDR3 DNA: TGTGCCAGCAGTTCAAGTGACAGGGGGCTTGGGGGCTACACCTTC. Translated: CASSSSDRGLGGYTF.

The J gene is TRBJ2-7, the V gene TRBV28, with D tentatively TRBD1 (5 bases). The CDR3 runs to 12 residues. Between the trimmed V and J ends, which lost 11 bases and 0 bases, there was a span of 11 bases. Germline V gives CDR1 MDHEN, CDR2 SYDVKM. This chain's CDR3 is CAVRGDSYEQYF. The DNA of the CDR3 is TGTGCCGTAAGGGGCGACTCCTACGAGCAGTACTTC.

The chain recombines TRBV7-9 with TRBJ2-7; 7 bases are shared with TRBD1. This CDR3 is 14 amino acids long. The junction had 4 bases not matched to a gene; V was cut back by 5 bases and J by 0 bases. Germline V gene sequence: CDR1 SEHNR, CDR2 FQNEAQ (reference sequence). The CDR3, as DNA: TGTGCCAGCAGCGTCCGGGACAGCTCCTACGAGCAGTACTTC. It is translated as CASSVRDSSYEQYF. The whole variable domain, filled in from reference TRBV7-9 and TRBJ2-7, reads DTGVSQNPRHKITKRGQNVTFRCDPISEHNRLYWYRQTLGQGPEFLTYFQNEAQLEKSRLLSDRFSAERPKGSFSTLEIQRTEQGDSAMYLCASSVRDSSYEQYFGPGTRLTVT.

The rearrangement joins TRBV6-6 to TRBJ1-5, with D perhaps TRBD1 (5 bases). This CDR3 comprises 15 residues. Germline CDR1 and CDR2: MNHNY and SVGAGI (reference sequence). Trimming removed 2 bases from V and 4 bases from J, with 12 bases in between. In nucleotides, the CDR3 is TGTGCCAGCAGTTACCAGGATGGGGCTAATCAGCCCCAGCATTTT. This sequence encodes CASSYQDGANQPQHF.

V and J are TRBV9 and TRBJ1-4, with 8 bases matching TRBD1. Looked up from germline, CDR1 is SGDLS and CDR2 is YYNGEE. The CDR3 contains 15 residues. V dropped 0 bases and J dropped 7; count of bases not matched to a gene: 5. The CDR3 nucleotides are TGTGCCAGCAGCGTAGCTCAGGGGGCAAGTGAAAAACTGTTTTTT. Translating gives CASSVAQGASEKLFF.

The genes are TRBV27 and TRBJ1-3; 7 bases line up with TRBD1. The junction had 4 bases not matched to a gene; V was cut back by 5 bases and J by 0 bases. CDR1 is MNHEY, CDR2 SMNVEV, per germline (reference sequence). The CDR3 has 15 amino acids. This CDR3 reads CASSRRQGSGNTIYF. The DNA for the CDR3 is TGTGCCAGCAGTAGAAGACAGGGCTCTGGAAACACCATATATTTT.

Concerning this clone: An end of the junction differs from the germline gene, which may be a read error. The J gene is TRBJ2-6, the V gene TRBV6-5; D call uncertain. The germline V gene has CDR1 MNHEY and CDR2 SVGAGI. CDR3 size: 13 residues. Here the CDR3 reads CASSYSGANVLTF. In nucleotides, the CDR3 is TGTGCCAGCAGCTACTCTGGGGCCAACGTCCTGACTTTC.

V gene TRBV4-2 combines with J gene TRBJ2-3; 8 nucleotides align to TRBD2. From germline, CDR1 is LGHNA and CDR2 YNFKEQ. The J segment lost 6 bases and the V segment lost 7 bases, leaving 15 bases of the junction unmatched. This CDR3 comprises 16 residues. CDR3 in amino acids: CASISEAGGPADTQYF. CDR3 DNA sequence: TGTGCCAGCATCTCAGAGGCGGGGGGCCCCGCGGATACGCAGTATTTT.

The V gene is TRBV5-4, the J gene TRBJ1-2; D might be TRBD1 (6 bases). The CDR3 contains 14 residues. Germline loops: CDR1 SGHNT, CDR2 YYREEE (reference sequence). The ends were cut back, 4 bases at V and 3 bases at J, with 13 bases in the middle. The CDR3 reads CASSPGDTYYGYTF. DNA for the CDR3: TGTGCCAGCAGCCCTGGGGACACATACTATGGCTACACCTTC. Supplemented by reference TRBV5-4 and TRBJ1-2, the full variable domain reads ETGVTQSPTHLIKTRGQQVTLRCSSQSGHNTVSWYQQALGQGPQFIFQYYREEENGRGNFPPRFSGLQFPNYSSELNVNALELDDSALYLCASSPGDTYYGYTFGSGTRLTVV.